The rows below give T cell receptor beta chains drawn from one sample of a study of technical replicates of blood from four donors. TCRdb's table, derived via immunoSEQ multiplex PCR, lists solely in-frame clones and lacks some. The profile shows 75,000 to 90,000 clones, about 92% of them singletons. Material: T cells isolated from PBMCs. All receptors derive from a human donor in good health. CDR3s include the opening cysteine and the closing phenylalanine or tryptophan. D genes are given only for firm matches. Only some rows state a clone size, as once, few, many or a class for expanded clones.

TGCGCCAGCAGCCAAGCTCTTTACAGGGCCAATCAGCCCCAGCATTTT,CASSQALYRANQPQHF,TRBJ1-5,.,TRBV4-1,.
TGCGCCAGCAGCCAAGCCCAGCGGGAGATCAATGAGCAGTTCTTC,CASSQAQREINEQFF,TRBJ2-1,TRBD2,TRBV4-1,.
TGTGCCAGCAGCTTTTACAGGGAGCCTTCCTACGAGCAGTACTTC,CASSFYREPSYEQYF,TRBJ2-7,.,TRBV5-6,.
TGTGCCAGCAAAAGGGGGCTAGCGGGGGGGATAATAAAAGAGACCCAGTACTTC,CASKRGLAGGIIKETQYF,TRBJ2-5,.,TRBV21-1,.
TGCGCCAGCAGCTTGAACACCAGACAAGAGACCCAGTACTTC,CASSLNTRQETQYF,TRBJ2-5,.,TRBV5-1,.
TGTGCCAGCAGCTTAGTGGGAGGAGGCGAGCAGTACTTC,CASSLVGGGEQYF,TRBJ2-7,.,TRBV7-9,.
TGCAGCGTTGAGCCAGGCAGGCAGATGAACACTGAAGCTTTCTTT,CSVEPGRQMNTEAFF,TRBJ1-1,.,TRBV29-1,.
TGCGCCAGCAGCTCTTTTGACATGGGAGACACTGAAGCTTTCTTT,CASSSFDMGDTEAFF,TRBJ1-1,.,TRBV5-1,.
TGTGCCAGCAGTGAATATTTAATTAATTCACCCCTCCACTTT,CASSEYLINSPLHF,TRBJ1-6,.,TRBV6-1,.
TGTGCCAGCAGTAAGAACGAGCAGCCCCAGCATTTT,CASSKNEQPQHF,TRBJ1-5,.,TRBV6-1,.
TGTGCCAGCAGCTTAGTCAGGGACAGGGTGTCCCCCCAGCATTTT,CASSLVRDRVSPQHF,TRBJ1-5,TRBD1,TRBV7-8,.
TGTGCCAGCAGCTTATTTGTTTTGAAGGAGGGCTACACCTTC,CASSLFVLKEGYTF,TRBJ1-2,.,TRBV13,once
TGTGCCAGCAGGCTCACAGGCCCGAACACCGGGGAGCTGTTTTTT,CASRLTGPNTGELFF,TRBJ2-2,.,TRBV6-5,.
TGTGCCAGCAGTTACTCGGAGGTTCTCCGAAACGAGCAGTACTTC,CASSYSEVLRNEQYF,TRBJ2-7,.,TRBV6-5,.
TGTGCCAGCAGAAGCTTACTGTCTAGCGGAGAAGAGACCCAGTACTTC,CASRSLLSSGEETQYF,TRBJ2-5,TRBD2,TRBV7-9,.
TGTGCCAGCAGTTACGGACTAGCGGGAGGAAACACCGGGGAGCTGTTTTTT,CASSYGLAGGNTGELFF,TRBJ2-2,TRBD2,TRBV28,.
TGTGCCAGCAGTTTGGGACTAGCGGGAGGTTACGAGCAGTACTTC,CASSLGLAGGYEQYF,TRBJ2-7,TRBD2,TRBV27,.
TGTGCCAGCAGCTACAGGGGGGTCCAAGAGACCCAGTACTTC,CASSYRGVQETQYF,TRBJ2-5,TRBD1,TRBV5-4,.
TGTGCCAGTAAACCCGACCGACAGGCATCTTTATATGGCTACACCTTC,CASKPDRQASLYGYTF,TRBJ1-2,.,TRBV19,.
TGCGCCAGCAGCCAAAGGAGCGGGGGGCCGTATTACGAGCAGTACTTC,CASSQRSGGPYYEQYF,TRBJ2-7,TRBD2,TRBV4-1,.
TGCGCCAGCAGGACTCAACCAGGGACCGGGGAGCTGTTTTTT,CASRTQPGTGELFF,TRBJ2-2,.,TRBV5-1,.
TGTGCCAGCAGTGACACAGGGGCCTCCTACGAGCAGTACTTC,CASSDTGASYEQYF,TRBJ2-7,TRBD1,TRBV25-1,.
TGTGCCAGCACTGGGGAGGGGGGACTCCGCTCTGGGGCCAACGTCCTGACTTTC,CASTGEGGLRSGANVLTF,TRBJ2-6,.,TRBV27,.
TGTGCCAGCAGCTCCTCTCCTAGCGGGAGAACAGACACCGGGGAGCTGTTTTTT,CASSSSPSGRTDTGELFF,TRBJ2-2,TRBD2,TRBV7-9,.
TGTGCCAGCAGTCCCACGGGGAGCGATGTCGAGCAGTACTTC,CASSPTGSDVEQYF,TRBJ2-7,.,TRBV7-9,.
TGTGCCAGCAGCTTTGGCGGGGGCGGCACTGAAGCTTTCTTT,CASSFGGGGTEAFF,TRBJ1-1,.,TRBV13,few
TGTGCCAGCAGCGTATCGAGTTGGGGGCCGATAGAGACCCAGTACTTC,CASSVSSWGPIETQYF,TRBJ2-5,.,TRBV9,.
TGTGCCAGCAGCTTAGATATGTCTAGCCTATTCACCCGATCCTCCTACGAGCAGTACTTC,CASSLDMSSLFTRSSYEQYF,TRBJ2-7,.,TRBV11-2,.
TGTGCCAGCAGCTTAGGGTGGGGGAGGGTTGATTCACCCCTCCACTTT,CASSLGWGRVDSPLHF,TRBJ1-6,.,TRBV7-9,.
TGTGCCAGCAGACCTAGCGGGGAGGGGGAGACCCAGTACTTC,CASRPSGEGETQYF,TRBJ2-5,TRBD2,TRBV2,.
TGCGCCAGCAGCGAACTAGCGGTCGACCCCTCCTACGAGCAGTACTTC,CASSELAVDPSYEQYF,TRBJ2-7,TRBD2,TRBV5-1,.
TGTGCCAGCCGAGGCTTTGGGGCCAACGTCCTGACTTTC,CASRGFGANVLTF,TRBJ2-6,.,TRBV6-5,.
TGTGCCAGCAGCTTAGTTGGGACTAGCGGGGGGTATTACAATGAGCAGTTCTTC,CASSLVGTSGGYYNEQFF,TRBJ2-1,TRBD2,TRBV11-2,.
TGTGCCAGTAGAGGCGGGACAGCCTCCTACGAGCAGTACTTC,CASRGGTASYEQYF,TRBJ2-7,.,TRBV19,.
TGTGCCAGCAGCGACCGGGGGTCCTCTAGCACAGATACGCAGTATTTT,CASSDRGSSSTDTQYF,TRBJ2-3,.,TRBV7-3,.
TGTGCCAGTACCTCCTCCCCGGACAGACGCCCAGCGACCATATATTTT,CASTSSPDRRPATIYF,TRBJ1-3,.,TRBV19,once
TGTGCCAGCAGCGATGAAACAGATCAGCCCCAGCATTTT,CASSDETDQPQHF,TRBJ1-5,.,TRBV2,once
TGTGCCAGCAGCTCCAAGAGCTCTGGGGCCAACGTCCTGACTTTC,CASSSKSSGANVLTF,TRBJ2-6,.,TRBV13,.
TGTGCCTGGAGTGGGGCCTTATTAGGTGATACGCAGTATTTT,CAWSGALLGDTQYF,TRBJ2-3,.,TRBV30,.
TGTGCCAGCAGTACAGCGGGTGAGACCCAGTACTTC,CASSTAGETQYF,TRBJ2-5,.,TRBV27,.